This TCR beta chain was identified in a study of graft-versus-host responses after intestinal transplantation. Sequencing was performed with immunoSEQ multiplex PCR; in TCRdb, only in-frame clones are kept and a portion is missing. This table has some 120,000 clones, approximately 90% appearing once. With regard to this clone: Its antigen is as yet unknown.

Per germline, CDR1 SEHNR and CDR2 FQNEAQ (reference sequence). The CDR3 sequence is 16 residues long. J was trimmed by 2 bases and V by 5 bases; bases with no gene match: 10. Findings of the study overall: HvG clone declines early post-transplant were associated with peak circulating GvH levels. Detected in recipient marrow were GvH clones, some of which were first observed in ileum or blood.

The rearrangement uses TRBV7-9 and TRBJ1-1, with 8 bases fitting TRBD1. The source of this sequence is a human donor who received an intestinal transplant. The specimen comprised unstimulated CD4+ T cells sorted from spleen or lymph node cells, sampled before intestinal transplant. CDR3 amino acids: CASSTSPGQENTEAFF. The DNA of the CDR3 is TGTGCCAGCAGCACCTCGCCGGGACAGGAAAACACTGAAGCTTTCTTT.